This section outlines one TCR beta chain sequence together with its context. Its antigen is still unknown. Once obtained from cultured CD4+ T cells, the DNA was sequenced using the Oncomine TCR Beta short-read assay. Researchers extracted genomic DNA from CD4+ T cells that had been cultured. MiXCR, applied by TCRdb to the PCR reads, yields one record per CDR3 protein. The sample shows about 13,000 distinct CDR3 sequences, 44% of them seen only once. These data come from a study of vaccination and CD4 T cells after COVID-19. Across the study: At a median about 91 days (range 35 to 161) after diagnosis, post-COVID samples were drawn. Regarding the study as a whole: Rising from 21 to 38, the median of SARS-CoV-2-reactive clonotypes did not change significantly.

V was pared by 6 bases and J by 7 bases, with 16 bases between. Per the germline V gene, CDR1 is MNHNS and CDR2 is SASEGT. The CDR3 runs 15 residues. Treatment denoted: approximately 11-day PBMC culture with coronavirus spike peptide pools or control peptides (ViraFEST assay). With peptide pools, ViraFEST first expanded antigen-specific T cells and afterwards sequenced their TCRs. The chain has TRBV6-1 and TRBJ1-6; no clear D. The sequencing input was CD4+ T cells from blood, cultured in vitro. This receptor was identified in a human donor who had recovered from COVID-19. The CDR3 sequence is CASSARAGSNSPLHF. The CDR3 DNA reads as TGTGCCAGCAGCGCCCGGGCTGGGAGCAATTCACCCCTCCACTTT.